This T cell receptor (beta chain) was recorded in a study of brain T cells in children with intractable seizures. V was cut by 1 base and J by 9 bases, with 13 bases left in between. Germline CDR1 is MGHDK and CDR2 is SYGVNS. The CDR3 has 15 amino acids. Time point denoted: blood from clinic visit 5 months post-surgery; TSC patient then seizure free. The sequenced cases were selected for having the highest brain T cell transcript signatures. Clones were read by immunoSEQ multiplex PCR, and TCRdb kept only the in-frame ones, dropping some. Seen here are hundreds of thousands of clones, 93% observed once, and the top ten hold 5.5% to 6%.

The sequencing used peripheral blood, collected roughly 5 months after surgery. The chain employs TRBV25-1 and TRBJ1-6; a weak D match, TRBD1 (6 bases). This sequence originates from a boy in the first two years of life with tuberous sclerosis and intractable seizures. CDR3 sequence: CASSESRRGASPLHF. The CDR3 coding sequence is TGTGCCAGCAGTGAATCCCGCAGGGGAGCTTCACCCCTCCACTTT.